The 10 T cell receptor delta chains in this list originate from one sample, sequenced in a study of gamma-delta chains in newborns, infants, children. With CATT, TCRdb re-called clones from the reads. The sample comprises 4,000 or so delta-chain clones, under 2.5% of which are singletons, and approximately 8.5% rests with the top ten. Sequencing was performed on blood. The receptors originated from a child who was a newborn, infant or young child, either healthy, febrile or measles-vaccinated (not recorded which).

The V and J genes are TRDV2 and TRDJ1, with TRDD3 matching over 13 bases. Germline assignment: CDR1 GEAIGNYY and CDR2 EKD. The CDR3 is made up of 16 amino acids. V lost 5 bases and J lost 0; bases outside the gene matches: 5. The CDR3 reads CACGILGDTHTDKLIF. In DNA, the CDR3 is TGTGCCTGTGGCATACTGGGGGATACGCACACCGATAAACTCATCTTT.

A remark on this clone: A read error is likely here: a far larger clone is one base away. The J gene is TRDJ2, the V gene TRDV2; D perhaps matches TRDD3 (6 bases). No J gene is reported in TCRdb; it was inferred here by comparing the DNA with germline. V dropped 3 bases and J dropped 0 bases, with 22 bases sitting between them. This CDR3 has 19 residues. Germline lookup yields CDR1 GEAIGNYY and CDR2 EKD. CDR3 sequence: CACDSLLEDTSPLTAQLFF. The CDR3 DNA follows: TGTGCCTGTGACTCACTACTGGAGGATACTTCTCCTTTGACAGCACAACTCTTCTTT.

In regard to this clone: A far larger clone is only one base removed, so a read error is likely. No call was made for the V gene; the J gene is TRDJ3; TRDD3, the D gene given by the table, was not confirmed from the DNA. The CDR3 consists of 20 residues. The CDR3 reads CARDTGGYAEGSWDTRQMFF. CDR3 DNA: TGTGCCCGTGATACTGGGGGATACGCCGAGGGCTCCTGGGACACCCGACAGATGTTTTTC.

This clone was counted only a few times. J is TRDJ3 and V is TRDV2, with 9 bases identical to TRDD3. The CDR3 is made up of 20 amino acids. The germline V gene has CDR1 GEAIGNYY and CDR2 EKD. The V gene end was trimmed by 0 bases and the J gene end by 0 bases; junction bases not matched to a gene: 8. The CDR3 coding sequence is TGTGCCTGTGACACCGTAAAGTACTGGGGGAGCTCCTGGGACACCCGACAGATGTTTTTC. This sequence encodes CACDTVKYWGSSWDTRQMFF.

There are a few counts of this clone. V and J are TRDV2 and TRDJ3; 11 bases match TRDD3. The J segment lost 0 bases and the V segment lost 0 bases, leaving 9 bases of the junction unmatched. This CDR3 is 21 amino acids long. Germline loops: CDR1 GEAIGNYY, CDR2 EKD. CDR3 coding DNA: TGTGCCTGTGACACCGGGGGAGTGGGGGATACGAGCTCCTGGGACACCCGACAGATGTTTTTC. Amino acids: CACDTGGVGDTSSWDTRQMFF.

The table lists this clone with a few counts. This chain connects TRDV2 to TRDJ3; TRDD3 matches at 7 bases. V lost 0 bases to trimming and J lost 0 bases; unmatched junction nucleotides: 7. CDR1 is GEAIGNYY and CDR2 is EKD in the germline V gene. This CDR3 is built from 19 residues. In nucleotides, the CDR3 is TGTGCCTGTGACACCGTCACTGGGGCAAACTCCTGGGACACCCGACAGATGTTTTTC. It encodes CACDTVTGANSWDTRQMFF.

About this clone: One base away lies a much larger clone, so this may be a sequencing read error. In the same sample, other DNA sequences code for this CDR3. This chain joins TRDV2 and TRDJ2, with D uncertain. The CDR3 spans 15 residues. From germline, CDR1 is GEAIGNYY and CDR2 EKD. V lost 1 base and J 4 bases, leaving 12 bases between the germline ends. The CDR3 region has the DNA TGTGCCTGTGACACTAAGATAAACCCGACAGCACAACTCTTCTTT. Its translation is CACDTKINPTAQLFF.

Points on this clone: The sample holds other DNA sequences that translate to the same CDR3. The chain employs TRDV2 and TRDJ2; TRDD3 matches at 9 bases. The CDR3 has 14 amino acids. Germline V gene sequence: CDR1 GEAIGNYY, CDR2 EKD. The junction had 1 base not matched to a gene; V was cut back by 3 bases and J by 3 bases. The CDR3 sequence is CACDYWGMTAQLFF. CDR3 nucleotide sequence: TGTGCCTGTGACTACTGGGGGATGACAGCACAACTCTTCTTT.

This clone was found a few times. V is TRDV2 and J is TRDJ3, with 9 bases aligning to TRDD3. The CDR3 runs 18 residues. V lost 2 bases to trimming and J lost 0 bases; unmatched junction nucleotides: 4. Germline lookup yields CDR1 GEAIGNYY and CDR2 EKD. This CDR3 reads CACDIVGIRSWDTRQMFF. Written as DNA, the CDR3 is TGTGCCTGTGACATCGTGGGGATACGCTCCTGGGACACCCGACAGATGTTTTTC.

Points on this clone: A much larger clone sits a single nucleotide away, making a read error possible. V and J are TRDV2 and TRDJ3, with 12 bases identical to TRDD3. CDR1 is GEAIGNYY, CDR2 EKD, per germline. The ends lost 2 bases at V and 0 bases at J; junction bases unmatched: 4. The CDR3 consists of 19 residues. The CDR3 DNA reads as TGTGCCTGTGACAAAGTACTGGGGGATACCTCCTGGGACACCCGACAGATGTTTTTC. Translated: CACDKVLGDTSWDTRQMFF.